A single T cell receptor (beta chain) is shown here with its context. Clones were read by immunoSEQ multiplex PCR, and TCRdb kept only the in-frame ones, dropping some. Here the sample spans around 2.5 million clones, 93% being singletons. This record comes from a study of shared clonotypes between healthy human individuals. The V end was cut by 4 bases, the J end by 4 bases, with 13 bases between. CDR3 length: 14 residues. The germline CDR1 and CDR2 sequences are MNHNS and SASEGT. The sample comprised naive CD4+ T cells from PBMCs. Subset meaning: CD45RA+ positively selected. This sequence originates from a man between 18 and 29 years old in good health. Some clones in this sample may be carry-over from other donors' samples. V gene TRBV6-1 combines with J gene TRBJ1-2, with no clear D. The chain's CDR3 is CASSGYLSLYGYTF. In DNA, the CDR3 is TGTGCCAGCAGTGGATACCTTAGCCTCTATGGCTACACCTTC.